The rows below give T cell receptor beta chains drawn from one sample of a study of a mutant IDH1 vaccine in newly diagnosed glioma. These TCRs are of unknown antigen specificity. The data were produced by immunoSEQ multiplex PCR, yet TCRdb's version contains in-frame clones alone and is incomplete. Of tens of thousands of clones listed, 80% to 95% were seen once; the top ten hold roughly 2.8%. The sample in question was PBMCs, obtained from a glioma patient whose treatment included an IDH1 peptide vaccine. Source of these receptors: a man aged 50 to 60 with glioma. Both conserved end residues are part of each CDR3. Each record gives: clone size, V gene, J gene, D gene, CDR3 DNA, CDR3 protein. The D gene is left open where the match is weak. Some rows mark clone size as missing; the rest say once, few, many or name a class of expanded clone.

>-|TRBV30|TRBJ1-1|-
TGTGCCTGGAGTTCAGGTTATTACACTGAAGCTTTCTTT
CAWSSGYYTEAFF
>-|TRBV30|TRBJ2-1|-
TGTGCCTGGACAGCCACAGGACCCTCCTACAATGAGCAGTTCTTC
CAWTATGPSYNEQFF
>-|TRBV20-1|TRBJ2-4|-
TGCAGTACCACGCTCGAAAACATTCAGTACTTC
CSTTLENIQYF
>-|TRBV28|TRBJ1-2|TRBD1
TGTGCCAGCACCCTAACAGGTTCGACAGGGGGACTAAGCTACACCTTC
CASTLTGSTGGLSYTF
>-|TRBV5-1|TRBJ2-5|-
TGCGCCAGCAGCTTGGACACAGGCCCCCAAGAGACCCAGTACTTC
CASSLDTGPQETQYF
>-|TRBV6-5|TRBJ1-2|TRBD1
TGTGCCAGCAGCCCCGGGGGGACAGGGATTGGCTACACCTTC
CASSPGGTGIGYTF
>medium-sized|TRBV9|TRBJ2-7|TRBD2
TGTGCCAGCAGCGTCTCATCCGGGACTAGCGGCTACGAGCAGTACTTC
CASSVSSGTSGYEQYF
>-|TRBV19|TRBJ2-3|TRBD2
TGTGCCAGTGGGGGACTAGCGGATTACACAGATACGCAGTATTTT
CASGGLADYTDTQYF
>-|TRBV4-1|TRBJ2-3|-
TGCGCCAGCAGCCAAGTGGCCCCGTATGGGGATACGCAGTATTTT
CASSQVAPYGDTQYF
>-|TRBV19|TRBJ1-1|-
TGTGCCAGTAGTCCCTCCGGGAGGACTGAAGCTTTCTTT
CASSPSGRTEAFF
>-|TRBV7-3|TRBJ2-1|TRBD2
TGTGCCAGCAGCTTAGGCGGGGGGGCCTCTGATGAGCAGTTCTTC
CASSLGGGASDEQFF
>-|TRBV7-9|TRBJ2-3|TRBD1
TGTGCCAGCAGCTTTAGGGCAGGGGGAGAGACGCAGTATTTT
CASSFRAGGETQYF
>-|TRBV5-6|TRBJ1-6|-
TGTGCCAGCAGCCCCGTTACAGGGCCCCTCCACTTT
CASSPVTGPLHF
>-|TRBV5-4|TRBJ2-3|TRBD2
TGTGCCAGCAGCTTTATTGCGGGGGGGCCTACGGATACGCAGTATTTT
CASSFIAGGPTDTQYF
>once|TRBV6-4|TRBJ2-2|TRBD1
TGTGCCAGCAGCGACAGGGCGACCGGGGAGCTGTTTTTT
CASSDRATGELFF
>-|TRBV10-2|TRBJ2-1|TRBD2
TGCGCCAGCAGTGAAGGCTGGGTTGCTAGCGGGAGGGCCCCCTACAATGAGCAGTTCTTC
CASSEGWVASGRAPYNEQFF
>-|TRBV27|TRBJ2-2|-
TGTGCCAGCAGTATAACGAACACCGGGGAGCTGTTTTTT
CASSITNTGELFF
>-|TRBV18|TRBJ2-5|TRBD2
TGTGCCAGCTCACGAGCGGGAGTCACAGAGACCCAGTACTTC
CASSRAGVTETQYF
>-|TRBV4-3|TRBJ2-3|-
TGCGCCAGCAGCCAAGAGCTTCATGCTACGCAGTATTTT
CASSQELHATQYF
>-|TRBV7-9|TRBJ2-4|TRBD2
TGTGCCAGCAGCCCAGGTGGGACTAGCGGATGGGTAGCCAAAAACATTCAGTACTTC
CASSPGGTSGWVAKNIQYF
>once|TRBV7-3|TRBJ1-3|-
TGTGCCAGCAGCTTGGATTCGCGCTCTGGAAACACCATATATTTT
CASSLDSRSGNTIYF
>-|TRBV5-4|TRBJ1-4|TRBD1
TGTGCCAGCAGCTTAGCTGGACAGGGGGCAGGAAAACTGTTTTTT
CASSLAGQGAGKLFF
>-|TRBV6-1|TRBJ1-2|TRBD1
TGTGCCAGCAGTTCCCGACAGGGGGCAAGTAACGGCTACACCTTC
CASSSRQGASNGYTF
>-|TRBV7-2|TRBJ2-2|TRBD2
TGTGCCAGCAGCTTAGCGGGGCGCGGGGGGTCATCCGGGGAGCTGTTTTTT
CASSLAGRGGSSGELFF
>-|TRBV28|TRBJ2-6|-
TGTGCCAGCAGGGGTTCTGGGGCCAACGTCCTGACTTTC
CASRGSGANVLTF
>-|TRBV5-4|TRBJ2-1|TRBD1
TGTGCCAGCAGCTTAGGAGGGGACAGGCGCTACAATGAGCAGTTCTTC
CASSLGGDRRYNEQFF
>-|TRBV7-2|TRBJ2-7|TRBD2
TGTGCCAGCAGCCCGTCCGGGGGGTACGAGCAGTACTTC
CASSPSGGYEQYF
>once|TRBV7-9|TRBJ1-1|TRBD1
TGTGCCAGCAGCACGGGACAGGGGCGAGGAGCTTTCTTT
CASSTGQGRGAFF
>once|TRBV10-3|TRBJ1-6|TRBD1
TGTGCCCACCGTGGGACAGGGAATTCACCCCTCCACTTT
CAHRGTGNSPLHF
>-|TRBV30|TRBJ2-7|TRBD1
TGTGCCTGGAGTGGGACGGGACAGGGATCCCACGAGCAGTACTTC
CAWSGTGQGSHEQYF
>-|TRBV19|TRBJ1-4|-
TGTGCCAGTAGTAAGGTCCAGGGGACTAATGAAAAACTGTTTTTT
CASSKVQGTNEKLFF